This T cell receptor (beta chain) was profiled in a study of memory CD4+ T cells and cytomegalovirus serostatus. Findings of the study overall: Each of 60 to 80 CMV-associated TCRbeta sequences occurred in one to five individuals. Median bootstrapped AUC for CMV status was just over 0.94 originally, approximately 0.91 US-trained.

Profiling relied on immunoSEQ multiplex PCR, and the TCRdb table lists in-frame clones only, not all of them. In the table there are around 40,000 clones, over 65% of which are singletons. The sort gate was single viable CD3+CD4+CD8-CD45RO+ cells for memory CD4+ T cells. Serostatus was set by detecting CMV pp150, pp28, p38, p52 IgG. About this clone: Its antigen is as yet unknown.

The sample comprised memory CD4+ T cells from blood. This receptor was obtained from an adult in good health and CMV-seronegative.

The CDR3 spells CASSLSFGNGQETQYF. CDR3 bases: TGCGCCAGCAGCTTGTCTTTCGGGAACGGCCAAGAGACCCAGTACTTC. The chain links TRBV5-1 to TRBJ2-5, with a weak D call TRBD2 (5 bases). Germline loops: CDR1 SGHRS, CDR2 YFSETQ. CDR3 length: 16 amino acids. V dropped 1 base and J dropped 1 base, with 14 bases sitting between them.